This passage covers 30 T cell receptor beta chains from one sample sequenced in a study of blood T cell repertoires in COVID-19. Libraries were prepared by immunoSEQ multiplex PCR; TCRdb keeps only in-frame clonotypes and omits some of them. The sample holds fewer than 250,000 clones, roughly nine tenths seen once. The source material was peripheral blood. Receptor source: a woman aged 55 to 70 who had recovered from COVID-19.

V gene TRBV7-9 combines with J gene TRBJ1-2; TRBD1 matches 11 bases. V shed 1 base, J shed 6 bases, and the junction held 7 bases outside the gene matches. In germline, CDR1 is SEHNR, CDR2 FQNEAQ (reference sequence). The CDR3 is made up of 16 amino acids. The CDR3 region is CASSLDYGQGADGYTF. For the CDR3, the DNA is TGTGCCAGCAGCTTAGACTACGGACAGGGGGCGGATGGCTACACCTTC. Drawing the rest from reference TRBV7-9 and TRBJ1-2, the complete variable domain is DTGVSQNPRHKITKRGQNVTFRCDPISEHNRLYWYRQTLGQGPEFLTYFQNEAQLEKSRLLSDRFSAERPKGSFSTLEIQRTEQGDSAMYLCASSLDYGQGADGYTFGSGTRLTVV.

With regard to this clone: The junction shows a germline mismatch at one end, possibly a read error. CDR3 nucleotide sequence: TGTGCTAGCAGCTTGGAAGGGGCTAGCGGGGAGCTGTTTTTT. It translates to CASSLEGASGELFF. The J gene is TRBJ2-2, the V gene TRBV7-7, with a weak D call TRBD1 (5 bases). Germline-derived CDR1 and CDR2 are SSHAT and FNYEAQ (reference sequence). CDR3 length: 14 residues.

The chain carries TRBV4-2 and TRBJ2-1; 10 bases are a match to TRBD2. The CDR3 loop spans 17 amino acids. Germline CDR1 LGHNA, CDR2 YNFKEQ. Germline trimming cut 1 base from V and 0 bases from J; bases unmatched to any gene: 3. The CDR3 nucleotides are TGTGCCAGCAGCCAAGGTGGACTAGCGGACTCCTACAATGAGCAGTTCTTC. Protein: CASSQGGLADSYNEQFF.

The V gene is TRBV18, the J gene TRBJ2-2, with TRBD2 as a possible D gene (6 bases). CDR3 length: 15 amino acids. CDR1 and CDR2 (germline): KGHSH, LQKENI. The V end was cut by 3 bases, the J end by 5 bases, with 13 bases between. Written as DNA, the CDR3 is TGTGCCAGCTCACCGGGGACTGTTGGGACCGGGGAGCTGTTTTTT. Protein product: CASSPGTVGTGELFF.

The V and J genes are TRBV7-9 and TRBJ2-7; a possible D gene is TRBD2 (5 bases). V lost 4 bases to trimming and J lost 3 bases, with 13 bases between them. This CDR3 region has 14 residues. Germline values: CDR1 SEHNR, CDR2 FQNEAQ (reference sequence). For the CDR3, the DNA is TGTGCCAGCAGCTCCCCCGGACGGGACTACGAGCAGTACTTC. It yields the protein CASSSPGRDYEQYF.

This rearrangement joins TRBV10-1 to TRBJ1-5, with 7 bases aligning to TRBD1. This CDR3 is built from 19 residues. In germline, CDR1 is WNHNN, CDR2 SYGVQD (reference sequence). After removal of 4 bases from V and 1 base from J, the junction contained 16 bases not matched to a gene. The CDR3 sequence: CASSGALGGGSVSNQPQHF. In DNA, the CDR3 is TGCGCCAGCAGTGGAGCCCTAGGAGGGGGCTCTGTGAGCAATCAGCCCCAGCATTTT.

This clone was picked up one time. Other DNA sequences within the sample encode an identical CDR3. The J gene is TRBJ1-5, the V gene TRBV4-3, with D uncertain. Germline V gives CDR1 LGHNA, CDR2 YSLEER. The CDR3 sequence is 13 residues long. V was shortened by 0 bases and J by 3 bases, with 3 bases between the two germline ends. The CDR3 nucleotides read TGCGCCAGCAGCCAAGATTACAATCAGCCCCAGCATTTT. Translated: CASSQDYNQPQHF.

This chain joins TRBV9 and TRBJ2-7, with a tentative D call TRBD2 (6 bases). V lost 7 bases, J lost 6 bases, and 17 bases lay in between. Germline assignment: CDR1 SGDLS and CDR2 YYNGEE. The CDR3 totals 13 residues. The CDR3 DNA reads as TGTGCCAGCTGGGGCGGGGTATGCGGCGAGCAGTACTTC. It yields the protein CASWGGVCGEQYF. Full variable domain (remainder filled in from reference TRBV9 and TRBJ2-7): DSGVTQTPKHLITATGQRVTLRCSPRSGDLSVYWYQQSLDQGLQFLIQYYNGEERAKGNILERFSAQQFPDLHSELNLSSLELGDSALYFCASWGGVCGEQYFGPGTRLTVT.

This chain connects TRBV4-3 to TRBJ1-2, with D perhaps matching TRBD1 (5 bases). Trimming stripped 1 base from V and 3 bases from J, with 6 bases between. Per the germline V gene, CDR1 is LGHNA and CDR2 is YSLEER. The CDR3 covers 13 residues. CDR3 coding DNA: TGCGCCAGCAGCCAAGCAGGGTACTATGGCTACACCTTC. Its protein is CASSQAGYYGYTF.

This clone was counted a single time. The V gene is TRBV6-4, the J gene TRBJ1-2; the D gene is possibly TRBD1 (6 bases). Germline-derived CDR1 and CDR2 are MRHNA and SNTAGT. V lost 6 bases and J 7 bases, leaving 18 bases between the germline ends. There are 14 residues in the CDR3. DNA for the CDR3: TGTGCCAGCAGCCAGTATGGACAGTCCCGTGGCTACACCTTC. This encodes CASSQYGQSRGYTF.

The V call is TRBV7-2, the J call TRBJ2-4; the match to TRBD2 covers 9 bases. J gave up 5 bases and V 1 base, and 6 bases lay outside the gene matches. Germline-derived CDR1 and CDR2 are SGHTA and FQGNSA. This CDR3 is built from 16 residues. The CDR3 loop is CASSLGSLAGQNIQYF. The CDR3 bases are TGTGCCAGCAGCTTAGGGTCCCTAGCGGGGCAAAACATTCAGTACTTC.

V usage is TRBV29-1 and J usage is TRBJ1-1; 9 bases agree with TRBD1. CDR1 SQVTM and CDR2 ANQGSEA come from the germline V gene. The CDR3 is 15 amino acids. V shed 7 bases, J shed 3 bases, and the junction held 12 bases outside the gene matches. The CDR3 bases are TGCAGCGCCGGGACAGGGAGAAGTGGTGACACTGAAGCTTTCTTT. Protein product: CSAGTGRSGDTEAFF. The full variable domain, with the rest looked up from reference TRBV29-1 and TRBJ1-1, is SAVISQKPSRDICQRGTSLTIQCQVDSQVTMMFWYRQQPGQSLTLIATANQGSEATYESGFVIDKFPISRPNLTFSTLTVSNMSPEDSSIYLCSAGTGRSGDTEAFFGQGTRLTVV.

This clone was found once. CDR3 residues: CASSSGGSVSYEQYF. As DNA, the CDR3 is TGTGCCAGCAGCTCGGGGGGGTCAGTGAGCTACGAGCAGTACTTC. The genes are TRBV11-2 and TRBJ2-7; 8 nucleotides match TRBD2. This CDR3 has 15 residues. CDR1 is SGHAT, CDR2 FQNNGV, per germline. V shed 4 bases and J 3 bases; nucleotides not matched to a gene: 8.

The sample holds one count of this clone. The V gene is TRBV6-2 or TRBV6-3, the J gene TRBJ2-1; 9 bases are a match to TRBD2. The CDR3 has 17 amino acids. The ends lost 2 bases at V and 7 bases at J; junction bases unmatched: 12. Germline V CDR1 and CDR2: MNHEY, SVGEGT. The DNA for the CDR3 is TGTGCCAGCAGTTACCTTGGCGGGGGGGCATCAAGGAATGAGCAGTTCTTC. It codes for CASSYLGGGASRNEQFF.

The chain is built from TRBV6-2 or TRBV6-3 and TRBJ2-3; weak D call: TRBD1 (6 bases). Germline CDR1 reads MNHEY; CDR2 reads SVGEGT. The ends were cut back, 6 bases at V and 1 base at J, with 14 bases in the middle. This CDR3 has 15 residues. CDR3 sequence (DNA): TGTGCCAGCAGCAGAGGACAGCTACGCACAGATACGCAGTATTTT. Translated, it gives CASSRGQLRTDTQYF.

The chain joins TRBV28 to TRBJ1-6; maybe TRBD1 (5 bases). Trimming cost V 2 bases and J 8 bases, with 10 bases left between them. CDR1 is MDHEN and CDR2 is SYDVKM in the germline V gene. This CDR3 comprises 14 residues. CDR3 in amino acids: CASSLVGGDSPLHF. The CDR3 nucleotides read TGTGCCAGCAGTTTAGTGGGGGGGGATTCACCCCTCCACTTT.

This rearrangement joins TRBV18 to TRBJ1-1, with 9 bases lining up with TRBD1. The trim removed 6 bases at V and 1 base at J, leaving 0 bases unmatched. The length of the CDR3 is 13 residues. Germline assignment: CDR1 KGHSH and CDR2 LQKENI. The DNA of the CDR3 is TGTGCCAGCTCGGGACAGGGGAACACTGAAGCTTTCTTT. Its translation is CASSGQGNTEAFF.

The J gene is TRBJ1-5, the V gene TRBV5-8; perhaps TRBD1 as D (5 bases). The CDR3 is made up of 15 amino acids. Looked up from germline, CDR1 is SGHTS and CDR2 is YDEGEE. Trimming left V 0 bases short and J 2 bases short, with 9 bases between. CDR3 nucleotide sequence: TGTGCCAGCAGCTTGGGACAGTCCGGCAATCAGCCCCAGCATTTT. Its translation: CASSLGQSGNQPQHF.

This clone was observed a single time. V gene TRBV4-1 combines with J gene TRBJ1-2; TRBD1 might be the D (5 bases). Germline lookup yields CDR1 MGHRA and CDR2 YSYEKL. V lost 0 bases to trimming and J lost 3 bases, with 11 bases between them. CDR3 length: 15 amino acids. CDR3 protein: CASSQEQGGDYGYTF. CDR3 bases: TGCGCCAGCAGCCAAGAGCAGGGAGGGGACTATGGCTACACCTTC.

V is TRBV5-4 and J is TRBJ2-2; 12 nucleotides match TRBD1. This CDR3 contains 16 residues. In germline, CDR1 is SGHNT, CDR2 YYREEE (reference sequence). With 4 bases clipped from V and 3 bases from J, the junction kept 4 bases outside the gene matches. The CDR3 loop reads CASSTGTGGYTGELFF. The CDR3 DNA reads TGTGCCAGCAGCACGGGGACAGGGGGCTACACCGGGGAGCTGTTTTTT.

The CDR3 loop is CASGLDRPGLLNEQFF. CDR3 DNA: TGTGCTAGTGGTTTGGATCGCCCTGGACTGCTCAATGAGCAGTTCTTC. V usage is TRBV12-5 and J usage is TRBJ2-1; maybe TRBD2 (5 bases). The V gene lost 1 base and the J gene lost 6 bases, with 16 bases spanning the gap. This CDR3 is 16 amino acids long. The germline V gene encodes CDR1 LGHNT and CDR2 FRNRAP.

V is TRBV7-3 and J is TRBJ2-3; 8 bases fit TRBD1. Germline-derived CDR1 and CDR2 are SGHTA and FQGTGA. The V and J ends lost 3 bases and 2 bases, in that order; junction bases with no gene match: 4. The CDR3 has 15 amino acids. CDR3 coding DNA: TGTGCCAGCAGCTTGGTGGGACAGGTCACAGATACGCAGTATTTT. It translates to CASSLVGQVTDTQYF. The complete variable domain, with remaining parts taken from reference TRBV7-3 and TRBJ2-3, reads GAGVSQTPSNKVTEKGKYVELRCDPISGHTALYWYRQSLGQGPEFLIYFQGTGAADDSGLPNDRFFAVRPEGSVSTLKIQRTERGDSAVYLCASSLVGQVTDTQYFGPGTRLTVL.

The V and J genes are TRBV7-9 and TRBJ1-3; D remains unclear. In germline, CDR1 is SEHNR, CDR2 FQNEAQ (reference sequence). V gave up 5 bases and J gave up 8 bases, with 13 bases separating them. The CDR3 is made up of 13 amino acids. CDR3 DNA sequence: TGTGCCAGCAGCCCTCTCTCCGGTGACACCATATATTTT. Residues: CASSPLSGDTIYF. The variable domain in full, with the rest retrieved from reference TRBV7-9 and TRBJ1-3, is DTGVSQNPRHKITKRGQNVTFRCDPISEHNRLYWYRQTLGQGPEFLTYFQNEAQLEKSRLLSDRFSAERPKGSFSTLEIQRTEQGDSAMYLCASSPLSGDTIYFGEGSWLTVV.

This clone was seen only once. The genes are TRBV18 and TRBJ1-5; TRBD1 might be the D (6 bases). This CDR3 is built from 16 residues. With 1 base removed from V and 1 base from J, the gap between germline ends came to 11 bases. Looked up from germline, CDR1 is KGHSH and CDR2 is LQKENI. The CDR3 sequence is CASSPRTGRSNQPQHF. The CDR3 DNA is TGTGCCAGCTCACCACGAACAGGGAGAAGCAATCAGCCCCAGCATTTT. Full variable domain (rest looked up from reference TRBV18 and TRBJ1-5): NAGVMQNPRHLVRRRGQEARLRCSPMKGHSHVYWYRQLPEEGLKFMVYLQKENIIDESGMPKERFSAEFPKEGPSILRIQQVVRGDSAAYFCASSPRTGRSNQPQHFGDGTRLSIL.

CDR3 DNA: TGTGCCAGCAGCTCTACAGGTCTAGAAGGGCCCCAGCATTTT. Residues: CASSSTGLEGPQHF. The rearrangement joins TRBV7-9 to TRBJ1-5, with a tentative D call TRBD1 (5 bases). V lost 4 bases to trimming and J lost 9 bases, with 16 bases between them. The length of the CDR3 is 14 residues. Germline assignment: CDR1 SEHNR and CDR2 FQNEAQ (reference sequence).

The chain joins TRBV7-2 to TRBJ1-2; TRBD1 aligns across 9 bases. The CDR3 is 14 residues long. CDR1 and CDR2 (germline): SGHTA, FQGNSA. With V trimmed by 6 bases and J by 4 bases, 6 bases remained unmatched. The CDR3 protein is CASRRPGQGYGYTF. In nucleotides, the CDR3 is TGTGCCAGCAGACGACCGGGACAGGGCTATGGCTACACCTTC.

This clone was seen only a few times. This chain joins TRBV11-2 and TRBJ2-7; 7 positions match TRBD1. This CDR3 contains 14 residues. With 5 bases clipped from V and 3 bases from J, the junction kept 7 bases outside the gene matches. Germline CDR1 and CDR2: SGHAT and FQNNGV. CDR3 bases: TGTGCCAGCAGCACCCGACAGGGCAGCTACGAGCAGTACTTC. This sequence encodes CASSTRQGSYEQYF.

This chain connects TRBV7-3 to TRBJ2-1; 8 bases fit TRBD1. Looked up from germline, CDR1 is SGHTA and CDR2 is FQGTGA. The trim removed 1 base at V and 4 bases at J, leaving 3 bases unmatched. This CDR3 has 15 amino acids. CDR3 DNA: TGTGCCAGCAGCTTAAGTCAGGGGGCATACAATGAGCAGTTCTTC. Its translation: CASSLSQGAYNEQFF.

This chain uses TRBV7-3 with TRBJ1-2; TRBD1 is a possible D gene (5 bases). Trimming took off 4 bases at V and 1 base at J, with 7 bases between the two ends. The CDR3 extends over 13 amino acids. Per the germline V gene, CDR1 is SGHTA and CDR2 is FQGTGA. CDR3 protein: CASSWGGNYGYTF. The CDR3 coding sequence is TGTGCCAGCAGCTGGGGGGGTAACTATGGCTACACCTTC.

This sequence joins TRBV5-1 and TRBJ1-1; perhaps TRBD1 as D (5 bases). This CDR3 has 18 residues. The germline gives CDR1 SGHRS, CDR2 YFSETQ. Trimming removed 0 bases at V and 1 base at J, with 19 bases between. The CDR3 nucleotides read TGCGCCAGCAGCTTGGATGGGTTGTCAGGGCCGTGGAACACTGAAGCTTTCTTT. Translated: CASSLDGLSGPWNTEAFF.